This entry lists 8 T cell receptor beta chains sequenced from one sample in a study of CD8 T cells in ankylosing spondylitis. Whole-study results and caveats: One TCR beta motif, made up of 7 or 8 highly homologous variants, appeared characteristic of ankylosing spondylitis blood.

TCRdb redid the calling of the 5' RACE reads with MiXCR, one entry per CDR3 protein. The table lists a few hundred thousand distinct CDR3 sequences, less than 10% of them singletons. For these receptors, no antigen is known. The specimen sequenced was blood, either unsorted or a sorted T cell fraction (not recorded which). The receptors originated from a male donor with ankylosing spondylitis.

V and J are TRBV7-3 and TRBJ2-3; 10 bases agree with TRBD2. The CDR3 contains 15 residues. The V segment lost 5 bases and the J segment 4 bases; nucleotides outside the gene matches: 6. Germline lookup yields CDR1 SGHTA and CDR2 FQGTGA. CDR3 nucleotide sequence: TGTGCCAGCAGCCCCCTAGCGGGAGACGCAGATACGCAGTATTTT. Protein product: CASSPLAGDADTQYF. Variable domain in full (rest from reference TRBV7-3 and TRBJ2-3): GAGVSQTPSNKVTEKGKYVELRCDPISGHTALYWYRQSLGQGPEFLIYFQGTGAADDSGLPNDRFFAVRPEGSVSTLKIQRTERGDSAVYLCASSPLAGDADTQYFGPGTRLTVL.

This clonotype was observed at least ten times. The V call is TRBV2, the J call TRBJ2-7; unclear D gene. Germline lookup yields CDR1 SNHLY and CDR2 FYNNEI. The V gene lost 5 bases and the J gene lost 6 bases, with 8 bases spanning the gap. The CDR3 runs 11 residues. This CDR3 is CASSFGVEQYF. Here the CDR3 DNA reads TGTGCCAGCAGTTTCGGCGTCGAGCAGTACTTC.

This clonotype came up a few times. The genes are TRBV4-2 and TRBJ1-2; the D gene is possibly TRBD1 (5 bases). Trimming removed 4 bases at V and 8 bases at J, with 14 bases between. The germline CDR1 and CDR2 sequences are LGHNA and YNFKEQ. The CDR3 runs 13 residues. The DNA of the CDR3 is TGTGCCAGCAGCCCCCGGGACCCGGGGGGCTACACCTTC. The encoded protein is CASSPRDPGGYTF.

This clonotype has a handful of counts. The CDR3 here is CASSEPETGGEETQYF. The CDR3 nucleotides read TGTGCCAGCAGTGAACCAGAAACAGGGGGCGAAGAGACCCAGTACTTC. The chain combines TRBV2 with TRBJ2-5; 9 bases map to TRBD1. The CDR3 loop spans 16 amino acids. With 2 bases clipped from V and 3 bases from J, the junction kept 7 bases outside the gene matches. CDR1 and CDR2 from the germline V gene are SNHLY and FYNNEI. The full variable domain, rest sourced from reference TRBV2 and TRBJ2-5, is EPEVTQTPSHQVTQMGQEVILRCVPISNHLYFYWYRQILGQKVEFLVSFYNNEISEKSEIFDDQFSVERPDGSNFTLKIRSTKLEDSAMYFCASSEPETGGEETQYFGPGTRLLVL.

The chain recombines TRBV9 with TRBJ2-2; D uncertain. The CDR3 sequence is 13 residues long. CDR1 SGDLS and CDR2 YYNGEE come from the germline V gene. Trimming took off 1 base at V and 5 bases at J, with 6 bases between the two ends. CDR3 bases: TGTGCCAGCAGCGTACAGACAACCGGGGAGCTGTTTTTT. It codes for CASSVQTTGELFF.

This clonotype showed up just a few times. The rearrangement uses TRBV10-3 and TRBJ2-1, with D unresolved. CDR1 and CDR2 from the germline V gene are ENHRY and SYGVKD. The CDR3 covers 14 residues. V shed 6 bases and J shed 2 bases, with 11 bases lying between them. The CDR3 loop reads CAIRERIAYNEQFF. Written as DNA, the CDR3 is TGTGCCATCAGGGAGAGAATAGCCTACAATGAGCAGTTCTTC.

The chain has TRBV28 and TRBJ2-7, with D maybe TRBD2 (5 bases). The CDR3 totals 12 residues. Trimming took off 4 bases at V and 7 bases at J, with 11 bases between the two ends. CDR1 is MDHEN and CDR2 is SYDVKM in the germline V gene. For the CDR3, the DNA is TGTGCCAGCAGTTCCCATGGCGGGGAGCAGTACTTC. This sequence encodes CASSSHGGEQYF.

V usage is TRBV27 and J usage is TRBJ2-6; the D gene is possibly TRBD2 (5 bases). V was cut by 1 base and J by 0 bases, with 19 bases left in between. Germline CDR1 and CDR2: MNHEY and SMNVEV (reference sequence). The CDR3 consists of 20 residues. The chain's CDR3 is CASSLWDHRLAHSGANVLTF. CDR3 nucleotides: TGTGCCAGCAGTTTATGGGATCATCGGCTAGCCCACTCTGGGGCCAACGTCCTGACTTTC.